These 3 T cell receptor beta chains originate from one sample sequenced in a study of blood T cell repertoires in COVID-19. Data came from immunoSEQ multiplex PCR; TCRdb stores just in-frame clones and leaves some out. The sample has under 300,000 clones, under 90% seen once; the top ten hold roughly 10%. The source material was peripheral blood. The receptors here all came from a woman between 50 and 59 years old who had recovered from COVID-19.

The chain joins TRBV28 to TRBJ1-2, with D tentatively TRBD1 (5 bases). The V gene lost 1 base and the J gene lost 8 bases, with 11 bases spanning the gap. CDR1 and CDR2 from the germline V gene are MDHEN and SYDVKM. The CDR3 spans 13 residues. The DNA of the CDR3 is TGTGCCAGCAGTTTATCACAGGCCGTCGGCTACACCTTC. This codes for CASSLSQAVGYTF.

The chain combines TRBV7-2 with TRBJ1-2; tentatively, D is TRBD1 (6 bases). This CDR3 has 14 residues. Germline CDR1 SGHTA, CDR2 FQGNSA. V gave up 3 bases and J gave up 6 bases, with 14 bases separating them. For the CDR3, the DNA is TGTGCCAGCAGCTTCGGTTTGGGGGCGAATGGCTACACCTTC. Translation gives CASSFGLGANGYTF.

CDR3 sequence reads: CASSQGPGGNTIYF. Here the CDR3 DNA reads TGCGCCAGCAGCCAAGGTCCAGGGGGAAACACCATATATTTT. The rearrangement uses TRBV4-1 and TRBJ1-3; tentative D call: TRBD1 (5 bases). Germline V gene data show CDR1 as MGHRA and CDR2 as YSYEKL. The CDR3 covers 14 residues. V was clipped by 1 base and J by 4 bases, with 8 bases between them.